This T cell receptor beta chain was documented in a study of cytomegalovirus exposure and HLA in healthy donors. In the study overall: A later analysis reported the 100 to 150 validation repertoires used the same platform as the approximately 660 first-cohort repertoires. Study observations and caveats: Overall, approximately 150 TCR beta chains were annotated as cytomegalovirus-associated. Subsequent analysis of the 100 to 150 validation repertoires found a tendency for first-cohort TCR clusters to co-occur. Through in vitro validation, a few CMV-associated chains were shown to be specific for CMV antigens.

This table comes from immunoSEQ multiplex PCR, and its TCRdb copy is limited to in-frame clones, with some not included. Counted here are 140,000 or so clones, 85% to 90% occurring once; the ten biggest clones make up roughly 6.7%. There are 14 residues in the CDR3. From germline, CDR1 is SGHAT and CDR2 FQNNGV. The V end was cut by 4 bases, the J end by 4 bases, with 11 bases between. Regarding this clone: Its target is unknown.

The sequenced sample consisted of PBMCs. V and J are TRBV11-2 and TRBJ2-1; D might be TRBD2 (7 bases). This sequence originates from a woman in her 30s in good health and CMV-seropositive. The chain's CDR3 is CASSSEGGYNEQFF. Written as DNA, the CDR3 is TGTGCCAGCAGCTCCGAGGGGGGGTACAATGAGCAGTTCTTC.